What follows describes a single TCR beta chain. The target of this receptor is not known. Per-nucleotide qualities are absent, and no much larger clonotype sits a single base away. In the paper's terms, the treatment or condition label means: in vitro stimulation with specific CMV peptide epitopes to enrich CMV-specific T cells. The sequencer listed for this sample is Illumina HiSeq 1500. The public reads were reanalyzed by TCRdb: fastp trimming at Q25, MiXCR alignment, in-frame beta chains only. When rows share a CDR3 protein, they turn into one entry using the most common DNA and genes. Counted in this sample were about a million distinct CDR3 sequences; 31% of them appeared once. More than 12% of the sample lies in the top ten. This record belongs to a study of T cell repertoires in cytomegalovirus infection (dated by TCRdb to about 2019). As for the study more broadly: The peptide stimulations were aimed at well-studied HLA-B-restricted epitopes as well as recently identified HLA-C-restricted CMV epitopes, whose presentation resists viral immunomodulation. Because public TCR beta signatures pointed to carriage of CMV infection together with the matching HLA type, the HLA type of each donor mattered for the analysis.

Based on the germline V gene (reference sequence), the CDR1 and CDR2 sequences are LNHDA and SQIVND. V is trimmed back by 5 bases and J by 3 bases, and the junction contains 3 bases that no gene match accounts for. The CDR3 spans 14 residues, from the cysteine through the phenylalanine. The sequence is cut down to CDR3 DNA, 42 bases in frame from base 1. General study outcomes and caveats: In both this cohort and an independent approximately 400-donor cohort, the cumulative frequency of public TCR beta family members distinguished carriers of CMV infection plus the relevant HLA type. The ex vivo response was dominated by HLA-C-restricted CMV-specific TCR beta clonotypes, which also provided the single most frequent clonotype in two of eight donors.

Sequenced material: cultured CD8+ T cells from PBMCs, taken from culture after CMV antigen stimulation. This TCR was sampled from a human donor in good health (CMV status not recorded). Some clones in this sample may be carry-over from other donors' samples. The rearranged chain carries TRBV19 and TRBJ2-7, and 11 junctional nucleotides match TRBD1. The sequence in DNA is TGTGCCAGTAGTGGCGGGACAGGGGGCTACGAGCAGTACTTC. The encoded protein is CASSGGTGGYEQYF.